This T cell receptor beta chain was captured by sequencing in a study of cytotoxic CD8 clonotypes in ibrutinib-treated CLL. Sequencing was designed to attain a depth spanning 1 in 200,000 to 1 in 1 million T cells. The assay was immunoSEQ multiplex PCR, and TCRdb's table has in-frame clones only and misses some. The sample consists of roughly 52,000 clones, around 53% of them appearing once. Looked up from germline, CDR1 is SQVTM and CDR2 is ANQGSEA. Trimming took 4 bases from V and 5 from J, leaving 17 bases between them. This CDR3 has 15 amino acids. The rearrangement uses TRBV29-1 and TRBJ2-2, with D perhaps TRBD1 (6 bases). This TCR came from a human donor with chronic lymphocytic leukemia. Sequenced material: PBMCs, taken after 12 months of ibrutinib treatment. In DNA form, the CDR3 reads TGCAGCGTTGGTAACAGGGCCGGGGTTACCGGGGAGCTGTTTTTT. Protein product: CSVGNRAGVTGELFF.